This T cell receptor (beta chain) was recovered during a study of cytomegalovirus exposure and HLA in healthy donors. Study outcomes and limitations: While the bulk of TCR sequences proved rare, some public TCRs turned up in many donors.

The PCR ran on 60 Vbeta and 13 Jbeta primers. Authors' data handling: Later analysis identified tens of millions of unique TCR beta chains, about 10 million shared. Profiling relied on immunoSEQ multiplex PCR, and the TCRdb table lists in-frame clones only, not all of them. The V and J calls and clone size are taken from that table; D and trimming were inferred from the DNA. The table records fewer than 250,000 clones, 70% to 80% of them present only once. Of note for this clone: Antigen unknown.

Germline CDR1 SGHVS, CDR2 FQNEAQ. The CDR3 covers 15 residues. V lost 4 bases to trimming and J lost 6 bases; unmatched junction nucleotides: 4. The sequence came from a woman aged 25 to 39 in good health and CMV-seropositive. What was sequenced was PBMCs. The rearrangement joins TRBV7-8 to TRBJ2-1; 12 nucleotides match TRBD2. This CDR3 is CASSSQTSGGNEQFF. Here the CDR3 DNA reads TGTGCCAGCAGCTCGCAGACTAGCGGGGGCAATGAGCAGTTCTTC.